Following are 10 T cell receptor beta chains from one sample sequenced in a study of CD8+ T cells in alopecia areata. Investigators isolated RNA and reverse transcribed it into cDNA to act as the sequencing template. Here immunoSEQ multiplex PCR was the method, and the copy in TCRdb shows in-frame clones only, minus some. The sample has just over 30,000 clones; around two thirds are singletons. The sequenced material came from NKG2D-high CD8+ T cells sorted from blood. Source of these receptors: a human donor with alopecia areata.

This clone was detected only a few times. The V call is TRBV6-9, the J call TRBJ2-5; TRBD1 matches 7 bases. The DNA end is more similar to TRBJ2-7, so the J call may be wrong. Germline CDR1 is MNHGY and CDR2 is SVAAGI. The CDR3 runs 15 residues. For the CDR3, the DNA is TGTGCCAGCAGTTATTTACCGGGACAGATTTACGAGCAGTACTTC. Residues: CASSYLPGQIYEQYF.

CDR3: CASSLVGGPSTDTQYF. As DNA, the CDR3 is TGTGCCAGCAGCTTAGTGGGCGGGCCTAGCACAGATACGCAGTATTTT. This rearrangement joins TRBV11-2 to TRBJ2-3; the D gene is possibly TRBD2 (5 bases). This CDR3 region has 16 residues. V lost 1 base and J lost 0, with 11 bases in between. CDR1 SGHAT and CDR2 FQNNGV come from the germline V gene.

This clone appeared a single time. V gene TRBV4-1 combines with J gene TRBJ1-2, with 8 positions matching TRBD1. This CDR3 is built from 16 residues. The junction had 8 bases not matched to a gene; V was cut back by 3 bases and J by 2 bases. Germline V gives CDR1 MGHRA, CDR2 YSYEKL. The CDR3 DNA follows: TGCGCCAGCAGCCATCTTCCGGGACAGGAGAACTATGGCTACACCTTC. This encodes CASSHLPGQENYGYTF.

There are a few counts of this clone. The J gene is TRBJ2-3, the V gene TRBV6-5; D gene unclear. CDR3 length equals 16 residues. V was pared by 0 bases and J by 1 base, with 11 bases between. Germline CDR1 and CDR2: MNHEY and SVGAGI. CDR3 coding DNA: TGTGCCAGCAGTTACTCGAAACAGATTGGCACAGATACGCAGTATTTT. Encoded protein: CASSYSKQIGTDTQYF.

The J gene is TRBJ1-4, the V gene TRBV4-1; D is unclear. Trimming shortened V by 5 bases and J by 7 bases, and 14 bases separated the two germline ends. The CDR3 totals 14 residues. Germline lookup yields CDR1 MGHRA and CDR2 YSYEKL. The CDR3 DNA is TGCGCCAGCAGCTCACCGCAGAAGACTGAAAAACTGTTTTTT. This translates into CASSSPQKTEKLFF.

The gene calls are TRBV7-9 and TRBJ1-4; 7 positions agree with TRBD1. The CDR3 is 14 residues long. The germline V gene has CDR1 SEHNR and CDR2 FQNEAQ (reference sequence). V shed 5 bases and J 7 bases; nucleotides not matched to a gene: 7. In DNA form, the CDR3 reads TGTGCCAGCAGCCAACAGGGGTATAGTGAAAAACTGTTTTTT. This sequence encodes CASSQQGYSEKLFF.

The rearrangement joins TRBV5-1 to TRBJ2-1, with a tentative D call TRBD2 (7 bases). V shed 4 bases and J shed 4 bases, with 18 bases lying between them. CDR3 size: 16 residues. Germline CDR1 SGHRS, CDR2 YFSETQ. CDR3 amino acids: CASSTRGGENYNEQFF. The CDR3 coding sequence is TGCGCCAGCAGCACCCGAGGGGGGGAGAATTACAATGAGCAGTTCTTC.

This clone was counted a single time. The chain is built from TRBV5-4 and TRBJ2-3, with TRBD1 matching 12 bases. The J segment lost 1 base and the V segment lost 3 bases, leaving 12 bases of the junction unmatched. This CDR3 contains 19 residues. CDR1 SGHNT and CDR2 YYREEE come from the germline V gene (reference sequence). The chain's CDR3 is CASSSTGTGGMIGTDTQYF. The CDR3 region has the DNA TGTGCCAGCAGCTCTACCGGGACAGGGGGCATGATTGGCACAGATACGCAGTATTTT.

This chain connects TRBV27 to TRBJ2-1; D gene ambiguous. The V and J ends lost 8 bases and 2 bases respectively, with 10 bases between them. CDR3 size: 13 residues. Germline CDR1 and CDR2: MNHEY and SMNVEV (reference sequence). CDR3 in DNA: TGTGCCAGCTCGGACGGAACCTACAATGAGCAGTTCTTC. It yields the protein CASSDGTYNEQFF.

The chain combines TRBV5-4 with TRBJ1-6, with D uncertain. The germline gives CDR1 SGHNT, CDR2 YYREEE (reference sequence). V was trimmed by 1 base and J by 10 bases, leaving 12 bases between them. CDR3 length: 14 amino acids. The CDR3: CASSLFVNGSPLHF. The CDR3 DNA reads as TGTGCCAGCAGCTTGTTCGTGAATGGCTCACCCCTCCACTTT. Full variable domain (missing parts from reference TRBV5-4 and TRBJ1-6): ETGVTQSPTHLIKTRGQQVTLRCSSQSGHNTVSWYQQALGQGPQFIFQYYREEENGRGNFPPRFSGLQFPNYSSELNVNALELDDSALYLCASSLFVNGSPLHFGNGTRLTVT.